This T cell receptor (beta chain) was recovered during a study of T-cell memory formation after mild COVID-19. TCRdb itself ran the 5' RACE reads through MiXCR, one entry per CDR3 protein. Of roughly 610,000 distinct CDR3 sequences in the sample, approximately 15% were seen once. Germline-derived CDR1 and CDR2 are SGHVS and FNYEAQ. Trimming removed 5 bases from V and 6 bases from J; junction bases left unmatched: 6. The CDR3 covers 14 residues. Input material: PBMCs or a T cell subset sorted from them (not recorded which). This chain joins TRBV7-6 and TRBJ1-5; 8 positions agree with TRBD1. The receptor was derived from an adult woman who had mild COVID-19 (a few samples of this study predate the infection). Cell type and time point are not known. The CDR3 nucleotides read TGTGCCAGCAGCGCCGGGACAGGCGGTCAGCCCCAGCATTTT. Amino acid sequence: CASSAGTGGQPQHF.